The 8 T cell receptor beta chains in this list originate from one sample, sequenced in a study of T cell responses to AZD1222 COVID-19 vaccine. Generated by immunoSEQ multiplex PCR, the TCRdb table keeps only in-frame clones and is missing some. The data hold about 55,000 clones, with about 90% observed a single time. The input for sequencing was peripheral blood, taken on day 0 of AZD1222 vaccination. The source of these receptors is an adult in good health.

CDR3 nucleotides: TGTGCCACCTCTCCGCAGCGACAAGAGACCCAGTACTTC. Translated, it gives CATSPQRQETQYF. The rearrangement uses TRBV5-8 and TRBJ2-5; D is unresolved. This CDR3 is built from 13 residues. Trimming took off 9 bases at V and 2 bases at J, with 14 bases between the two ends. The germline V gene has CDR1 SGHTS and CDR2 YDEGEE. Supplemented by reference TRBV5-8 and TRBJ2-5, the full variable domain reads EAGVTQSPTHLIKTRGQQATLRCSPISGHTSVYWYQQALGLGLQFLLWYDEGEERNRGNFPPRFSGRQFPNYSSELNVNALELEDSALYLCATSPQRQETQYFGPGTRLLVL.

This clone appeared once. The genes are TRBV10-2 and TRBJ1-3; D not resolved. The CDR3 runs to 16 residues. Trimming took 0 bases from V and 4 from J, leaving 13 bases between them. CDR1 is WSHSY and CDR2 is SAAADI in the germline V gene. CDR3 nucleotide sequence: TGCGCCAGCAGTGAGTCTCGGCCTACGGACGGAAACACCATATATTTT. Translating it yields CASSESRPTDGNTIYF.

The chain employs TRBV19 and TRBJ2-1, with D uncertain. Trimming shortened V by 1 base and J by 7 bases, and 5 bases separated the two germline ends. Looked up from germline, CDR1 is LNHDA and CDR2 is SQIVND (reference sequence). The CDR3 is 12 amino acids. In DNA form, the CDR3 reads TGTGCCAGTAGTATAGTACAGAATGAGCAGTTCTTC. This translates into CASSIVQNEQFF.

J is TRBJ1-3 and V is TRBV6-6, with TRBD1 matching over 9 bases. The CDR3 runs to 15 residues. The ends lost 5 bases at V and 2 bases at J; junction bases unmatched: 4. Germline lookup yields CDR1 MNHNY and CDR2 SVGAGI (reference sequence). The CDR3 sequence is CASSPRQGAGNTIYF. In DNA, the CDR3 is TGTGCCAGCAGTCCTCGACAGGGGGCTGGAAACACCATATATTTT.

The chain carries TRBV6-1 and TRBJ2-7, with D possibly TRBD1 on 5 matching bases. V was trimmed by 2 bases and J by 4 bases, leaving 24 bases between them. The germline V gene has CDR1 MNHNS and CDR2 SASEGT. This CDR3 region has 18 residues. The CDR3 region has the DNA TGTGCCAGCAGTGAATACCCCCAGGGCGGATGGGATGAATACGAGCAGTACTTC. Residues: CASSEYPQGGWDEYEQYF.

The V gene is TRBV15, the J gene TRBJ2-1; the match to TRBD2 covers 7 bases. CDR1 and CDR2 from the germline V gene are LNHNV and YYDKDF (reference sequence). The CDR3 spans 15 residues. Unmatched junction bases numbered 3, after V lost 1 base and J lost 3 bases. The CDR3 region is CATSRVVAGYNEQFF. The CDR3 DNA is TGTGCCACCAGCAGAGTGGTAGCGGGCTACAATGAGCAGTTCTTC.

V and J are TRBV2 and TRBJ1-5, with a tentative D call TRBD1 (6 bases). The CDR3 has 14 amino acids. V was cut by 3 bases and J by 5 bases, with 11 bases left in between. Germline values: CDR1 SNHLY, CDR2 FYNNEI. CDR3 sequence reads: CASSEGGAHQPQHF. Written as DNA, the CDR3 is TGTGCCAGCAGTGAGGGGGGGGCCCATCAGCCCCAGCATTTT.

The rearrangement links TRBV11-2 to TRBJ2-2, with TRBD1 matching over 9 bases. Unmatched junction bases numbered 9, after V lost 4 bases and J lost 9 bases. This CDR3 comprises 15 residues. Germline V gene sequence: CDR1 SGHAT, CDR2 FQNNGV. The CDR3 is CASSSRDRVVRELFF. The CDR3, as DNA: TGTGCCAGCAGCTCCCGGGACAGGGTCGTCCGGGAGCTGTTTTTT.